The TCR beta chain under discussion was sequenced for a study of T cell repertoires in cytomegalovirus infection. Study outcomes and limitations: What dominated the ex vivo response were HLA-C-restricted CMV-specific TCR beta clonotypes.

MiXCR, run by TCRdb on the reads, gives a single entry per CDR3 protein. The table lists about 150,000 distinct CDR3 sequences, 23% of them singletons. The V end was cut by 4 bases, the J end by 1 base, with 14 bases between. Germline assignment: CDR1 SGDLS and CDR2 YYNGEE. This CDR3 is 15 amino acids long. About this clonotype itself: Its antigen is currently unknown.

What was sequenced was PBMCs. The receptor was derived from a human donor in good health (CMV status not recorded). Some clones in this sample may be carry-over from other donors' samples. The gene calls are TRBV9 and TRBJ1-1; D gene ambiguous. The CDR3 coding sequence is TGTGCCAGCAGCCCCATCGGCACAAAGAACACTGAAGCTTTCTTT. Protein product: CASSPIGTKNTEAFF. The entire variable domain, with the rest obtained from reference TRBV9 and TRBJ1-1, is as follows: DSGVTQTPKHLITATGQRVTLRCSPRSGDLSVYWYQQSLDQGLQFLIQYYNGEERAKGNILERFSAQQFPDLHSELNLSSLELGDSALYFCASSPIGTKNTEAFFGQGTRLTVV.